This record concerns one T cell receptor (beta chain) sequence. Antigen unknown. One end of the junction fails to match germline, which may point to a read error. The data were produced by immunoSEQ multiplex PCR, yet TCRdb's version contains in-frame clones alone and is incomplete. The sample has 190,000 or so clones; about 88% are singletons. CDR1 and CDR2 from the germline V gene are SEHNR and FQNEAQ (reference sequence). CDR3 size: 14 residues. This entry comes from a study of T cell responses to AZD1222 COVID-19 vaccine. Overall study findings and caveats: The reported proportion of spike-specific TCRs targeting unmutated variant regions was nearly half. Only a handful of AZD1222 recipients tested seropositive at baseline.

Sample: peripheral blood, taken 28 days after the second AZD1222 dose. The rearrangement joins TRBV7-9 to TRBJ2-3; 10 nucleotides agree with TRBD2. This receptor was identified in an adult who received the AZD1222 COVID-19 vaccine. CDR3 in amino acids: CASSLAGGLGTQYF. The CDR3 nucleotides read TGTGCCAGCAGTTTAGCGGGAGGTTTGGGGACGCAGTATTTT.